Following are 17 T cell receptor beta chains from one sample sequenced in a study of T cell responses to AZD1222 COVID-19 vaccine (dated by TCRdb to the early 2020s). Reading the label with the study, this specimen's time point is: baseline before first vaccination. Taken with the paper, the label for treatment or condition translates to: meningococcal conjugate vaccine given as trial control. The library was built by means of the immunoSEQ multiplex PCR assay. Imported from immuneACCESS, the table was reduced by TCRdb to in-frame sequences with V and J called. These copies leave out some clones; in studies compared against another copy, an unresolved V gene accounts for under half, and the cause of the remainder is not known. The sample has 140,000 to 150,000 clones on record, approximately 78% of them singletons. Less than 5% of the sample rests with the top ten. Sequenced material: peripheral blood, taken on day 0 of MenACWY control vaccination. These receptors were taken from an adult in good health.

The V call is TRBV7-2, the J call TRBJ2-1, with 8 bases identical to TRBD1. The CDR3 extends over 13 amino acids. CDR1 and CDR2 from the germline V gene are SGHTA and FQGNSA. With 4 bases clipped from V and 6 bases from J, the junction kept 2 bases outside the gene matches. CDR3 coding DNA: TGTGCCAGCAGCTGGACAGGGCGCAATGAGCAGTTCTTC. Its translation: CASSWTGRNEQFF.

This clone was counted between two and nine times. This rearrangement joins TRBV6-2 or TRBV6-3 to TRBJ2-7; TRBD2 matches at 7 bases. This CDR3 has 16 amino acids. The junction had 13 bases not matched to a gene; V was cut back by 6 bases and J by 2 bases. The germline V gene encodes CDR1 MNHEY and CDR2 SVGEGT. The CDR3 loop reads CASSLSLAETTYEQYF. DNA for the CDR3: TGTGCCAGCAGCTTGTCCCTAGCGGAAACAACCTACGAGCAGTACTTC.

In nucleotides, the CDR3 is TGCGCCAGCAGCTCTATCCCCAGCGGGGGGCAAGAGACCCAGTACTTC. Amino acid sequence: CASSSIPSGGQETQYF. The chain joins TRBV5-1 to TRBJ2-5, with 9 bases identical to TRBD2. V gave up 3 bases and J gave up 2 bases; unmatched junction bases: 8. Germline-derived CDR1 and CDR2 are SGHRS and YFSETQ. The CDR3 covers 16 residues.

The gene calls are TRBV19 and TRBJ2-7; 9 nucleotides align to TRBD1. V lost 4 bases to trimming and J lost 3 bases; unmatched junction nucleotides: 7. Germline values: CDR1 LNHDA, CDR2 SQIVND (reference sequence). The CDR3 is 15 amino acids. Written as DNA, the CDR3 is TGTGCCAGTAGTACCTCGGGGACAGGGAACTACGAGCAGTACTTC. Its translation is CASSTSGTGNYEQYF. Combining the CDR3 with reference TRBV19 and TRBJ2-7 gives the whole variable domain DGGITQSPKYLFRKEGQNVTLSCEQNLNHDAMYWYRQDPGQGLRLIYYSQIVNDFQKGDIAEGYSVSREKKESFPLTVTSAQKNPTAFYLCASSTSGTGNYEQYFGPGTRLTVT.

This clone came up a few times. In DNA, the CDR3 is TGTGCCAGCAGCCTCGCCAATAGCAATCAGCCCCAGCATTTT. This codes for CASSLANSNQPQHF. The J gene is TRBJ1-5, the V gene TRBV7-9, with D unclear. CDR1 and CDR2 from the germline V gene are SEHNR and FQNEAQ (reference sequence). The length of the CDR3 is 14 residues. Trimming shortened V by 5 bases and J by 0 bases, and 8 bases separated the two germline ends.

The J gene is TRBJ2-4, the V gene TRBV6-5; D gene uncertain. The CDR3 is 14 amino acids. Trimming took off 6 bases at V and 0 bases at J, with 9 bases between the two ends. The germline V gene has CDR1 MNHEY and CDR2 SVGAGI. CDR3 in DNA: TGTGCCAGCAGGACCCAACTAGCCAAAAACATTCAGTACTTC. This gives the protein CASRTQLAKNIQYF.

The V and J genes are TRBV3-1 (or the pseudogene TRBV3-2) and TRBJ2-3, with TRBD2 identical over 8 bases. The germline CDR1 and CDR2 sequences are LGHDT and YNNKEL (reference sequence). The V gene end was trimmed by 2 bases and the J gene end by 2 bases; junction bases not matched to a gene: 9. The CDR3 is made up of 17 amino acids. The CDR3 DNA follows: TGTGCCAGCAGCCAATTCGTAGCGGGGTCCCTCACAGATACGCAGTATTTT. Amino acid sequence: CASSQFVAGSLTDTQYF.

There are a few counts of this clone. DNA of the CDR3: TGCGCCAGCAGCCTACTGGCCTCTGGGGCCAACGTCCTGACTTTC. Translating gives CASSLLASGANVLTF. The chain uses TRBV5-1 and TRBJ2-6; D gene unclear. V was trimmed by 4 bases and J by 0 bases, leaving 8 bases between them. The CDR3 is 15 amino acids. The V gene's germline CDR1 is SGHRS and CDR2 YFSETQ.

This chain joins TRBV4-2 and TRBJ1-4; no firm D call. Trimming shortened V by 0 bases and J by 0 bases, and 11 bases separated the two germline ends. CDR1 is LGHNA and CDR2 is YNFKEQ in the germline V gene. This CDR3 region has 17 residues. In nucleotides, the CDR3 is TGTGCCAGCAGCCAAGATTTGAGGTCCTCAACTAATGAAAAACTGTTTTTT. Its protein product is CASSQDLRSSTNEKLFF.

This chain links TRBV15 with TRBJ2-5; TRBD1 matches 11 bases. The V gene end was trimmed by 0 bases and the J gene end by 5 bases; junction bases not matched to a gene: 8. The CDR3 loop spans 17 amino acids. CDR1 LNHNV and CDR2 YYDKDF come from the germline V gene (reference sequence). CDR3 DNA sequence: TGTGCCACCAGCAGAGATAGGGGACAGGGGGAAGTGGAGACCCAGTACTTC. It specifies CATSRDRGQGEVETQYF.

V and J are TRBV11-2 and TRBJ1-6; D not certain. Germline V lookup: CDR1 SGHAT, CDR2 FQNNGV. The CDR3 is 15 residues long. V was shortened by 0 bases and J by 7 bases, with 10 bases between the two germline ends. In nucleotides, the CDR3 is TGTGCCAGCAGCTTAGATCCAGGACCAAATTCACCCCTCCACTTT. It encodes CASSLDPGPNSPLHF.

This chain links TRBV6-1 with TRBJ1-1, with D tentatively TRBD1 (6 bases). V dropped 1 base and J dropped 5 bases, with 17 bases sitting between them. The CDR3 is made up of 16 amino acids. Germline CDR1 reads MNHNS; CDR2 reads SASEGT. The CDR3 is CASSEGPEPRGTEAFF. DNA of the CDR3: TGTGCCAGCAGTGAAGGCCCGGAGCCTAGGGGGACTGAAGCTTTCTTT.

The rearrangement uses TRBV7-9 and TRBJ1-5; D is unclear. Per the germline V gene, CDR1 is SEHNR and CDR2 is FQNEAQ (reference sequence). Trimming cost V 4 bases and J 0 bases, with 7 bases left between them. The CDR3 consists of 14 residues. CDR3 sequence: CASSWENSNQPQHF. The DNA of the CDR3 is TGTGCCAGCAGCTGGGAAAATAGCAATCAGCCCCAGCATTTT.

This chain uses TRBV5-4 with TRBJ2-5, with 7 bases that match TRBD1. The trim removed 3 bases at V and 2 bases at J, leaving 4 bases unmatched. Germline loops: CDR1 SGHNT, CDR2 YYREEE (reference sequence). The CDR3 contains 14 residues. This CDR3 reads CASSSKTGQETQYF. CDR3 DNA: TGTGCCAGCAGCTCCAAGACAGGGCAAGAGACCCAGTACTTC.

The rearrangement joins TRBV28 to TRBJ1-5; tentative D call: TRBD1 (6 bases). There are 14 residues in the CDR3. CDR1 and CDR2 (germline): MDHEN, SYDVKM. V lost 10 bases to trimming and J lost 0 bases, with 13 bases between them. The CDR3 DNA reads TGTGCCACCATCCAGGGGCATAGCAATCAGCCCCAGCATTTT. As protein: CATIQGHSNQPQHF.

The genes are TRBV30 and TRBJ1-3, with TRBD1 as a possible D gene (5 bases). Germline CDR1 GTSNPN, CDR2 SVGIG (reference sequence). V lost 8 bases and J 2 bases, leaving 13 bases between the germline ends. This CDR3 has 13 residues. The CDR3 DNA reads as TGTGCCCGAGCCGGGGGGGCTGGAAACACCATATATTTT. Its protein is CARAGGAGNTIYF.

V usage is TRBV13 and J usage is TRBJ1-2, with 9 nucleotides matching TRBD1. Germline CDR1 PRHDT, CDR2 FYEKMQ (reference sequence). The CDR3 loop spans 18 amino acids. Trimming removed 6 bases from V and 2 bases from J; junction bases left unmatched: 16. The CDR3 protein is CASRPSNPGQGLNYGYTF. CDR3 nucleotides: TGTGCCAGCAGACCATCAAACCCGGGACAGGGTCTAAACTATGGCTACACCTTC. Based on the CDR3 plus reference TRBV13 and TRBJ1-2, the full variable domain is AAGVIQSPRHLIKEKRETATLKCYPIPRHDTVYWYQQGPGQDPQFLISFYEKMQSDKGSIPDRFSAQQFSDYHSELNMSSLELGDSALYFCASRPSNPGQGLNYGYTFGSGTRLTVV.